Below, one T cell receptor beta chain is given with its context. This entry comes from a study of blood T cell repertoires in COVID-19. Study-wide background: In each case, the material was cDNA or gDNA derived from T cells, B-cell-depleted T cells, or PBMCs.

As handled by the study authors: The authors estimated nucleated cell counts from reference gene primer amplification. Assay: immunoSEQ multiplex PCR; the TCRdb copy retains only in-frame clones and omits some. D and trimming were read from the DNA, whereas the V and J calls and clone size are those reported in that table. The data contain 150,000 to 200,000 clones, about 86% of them singletons. V was shortened by 3 bases and J by 0 bases, with 12 bases between the two germline ends. The CDR3 length is 16 residues. The germline V gene has CDR1 KGHSH and CDR2 LQKENI. The sample was peripheral blood. The chain carries TRBV18 and TRBJ1-3; D gene uncertain. This receptor was taken from a man aged 50-60 years with active or convalescent COVID-19. The CDR3, as DNA: TGTGCCAGCTCACCGAGTCGCGGGTACTCTGGAAACACCATATATTTT. Translation: CASSPSRGYSGNTIYF.